Listed here are 5 T cell receptor beta chains from one sample, sequenced in a study of T cell repertoires in cytomegalovirus infection. TCRdb passed the reads through MiXCR, listing each CDR3 protein once. The sample has fewer than 550,000 distinct CDR3 sequences; roughly 29% are singletons. Sequenced input: PBMCs. These receptors all stem from a human donor in good health (CMV status not recorded). Some clones in this sample may be carry-over from other donors' samples.

V and J are TRBV6-2 or TRBV6-3 and TRBJ2-7; TRBD1 aligns across 7 bases. V shed 8 bases and J 8 bases; nucleotides not matched to a gene: 9. The CDR3 contains 12 residues. In germline, CDR1 is MNHEY, CDR2 SVGEGT. This CDR3 is CASHHPQGKQYV. CDR3 DNA sequence: TGTGCCAGCCACCATCCACAGGGGAAGCAGTACGTC.

The chain carries TRBV11-2 and TRBJ1-1; TRBD1 might be the D (5 bases). Germline V gene sequence: CDR1 SGHAT, CDR2 FQNNGV. This CDR3 contains 15 residues. V was clipped by 5 bases and J by 1 base, with 14 bases between them. The CDR3 region is CASSAEDSPNTEAFF. The CDR3 nucleotides read TGTGCCAGCAGCGCCGAAGACAGCCCGAACACTGAAGCTTTCTTT. Drawing the rest from reference TRBV11-2 and TRBJ1-1, the complete variable domain is EAGVAQSPRYKIIEKRQSVAFWCNPISGHATLYWYQQILGQGPKLLIQFQNNGVVDDSQLPKDRFSAERLKGVDSTLKIQPAKLEDSAVYLCASSAEDSPNTEAFFGQGTRLTVV.

This chain joins TRBV29-1 and TRBJ2-1, with 14 positions matching TRBD2. J lost 0 bases, V lost 7 bases, and 8 bases had no gene match. This CDR3 region has 17 residues. Germline V gene sequence: CDR1 SQVTM, CDR2 ANQGSEA. For the CDR3, the DNA is TGCAGCGCCAGCCCGGGACTAGCGGGAGCCTCCTACAATGAGCAGTTCTTC. It is translated as CSASPGLAGASYNEQFF.

The sample holds a few counts of this clonotype. The chain links TRBV6-1 to TRBJ1-1, with unresolved D. Trimming took off 7 bases at V and 1 base at J, with 10 bases between the two ends. The CDR3 length is 13 residues. CDR1 MNHNS and CDR2 SASEGT come from the germline V gene. This CDR3 reads CASMIEQNTEAFF. CDR3 coding DNA: TGTGCCAGCATGATCGAACAGAACACTGAAGCTTTCTTT.

This clonotype was picked up many times. The chain couples TRBV4-1 to TRBJ2-3; 10 nucleotides agree with TRBD2. CDR3 length: 17 amino acids. The J segment lost 1 base and the V segment lost 4 bases, leaving 8 bases of the junction unmatched. Germline values: CDR1 MGHRA, CDR2 YSYEKL. CDR3: CASSPAGGRVGTDTQYF. The CDR3 DNA reads TGCGCCAGCAGCCCAGCGGGAGGGAGAGTGGGCACAGATACGCAGTATTTT.